This TCR beta chain stems from a study of blood T cell repertoires in COVID-19. As for the study in general: The study drew acute and convalescent COVID-19 samples from the United States, Italy and Spain. T cells, B-cell-depleted T cells, or PBMCs provided the cDNA or gDNA that served as material.

Germline V gives CDR1 SNHLY, CDR2 FYNNEI. The CDR3 loop spans 15 amino acids. With 7 bases clipped from V and 9 bases from J, the junction kept 10 bases outside the gene matches. Per the authors' pipeline: Quantification of nucleated cells was approximated via reference gene primer amplification. Data came from immunoSEQ multiplex PCR; TCRdb stores just in-frame clones and leaves some out. The DNA gave D and trimming, while V, J and clone size come from that table. The sample carries about 16,000 clones, approximately 90% recorded once. Sequencing was carried out using peripheral blood. J is TRBJ1-6 and V is TRBV2, with 9 bases aligning to TRBD1. This clonotype was sampled from a human donor in a cohort sampled during active COVID-19. CDR3 coding DNA: TGTGCCAGCAAGGGACAGGGAATATTTTTTTCACCCCTCCACTTT. Translated: CASKGQGIFFSPLHF.